A selection of T cell receptor beta chains follows, all from one sample in a study of graft-versus-host responses after intestinal transplantation. Their specific antigens are unknown. Assay: immunoSEQ multiplex PCR; the TCRdb copy retains only in-frame clones and omits some. The repertoire holds roughly 100,000 clones, roughly 90% seen once, with roughly 1% in the top ten. Sequences were derived from unstimulated CD4+ T cells sorted from spleen or lymph node cells, sampled before intestinal transplant. The receptors come from a human donor who received an intestinal transplant. CDR3s include the opening cysteine and the closing phenylalanine or tryptophan. The D gene is left open where the match is weak. Clone size is shown for a subset of rows, as once, few, many or a class of expanded clone.

-	TRBV2	TRBJ2-1	-	TGTGCCAGCAGCTGGGGCTCCCTCTCCTACAATGAGCAGTTCTTC	CASSWGSLSYNEQFF
once	TRBV5-1	TRBJ1-2	-	TGCGCCAGCAGTTACACACCGCTCGACGCAGGCGGCTACACCTTC	CASSYTPLDAGGYTF
-	TRBV5-1	TRBJ2-5	-	TGCGCCAGCAGCTTAGTACGGCAGACGTACCAAGAGACCCAGTACTTC	CASSLVRQTYQETQYF
-	TRBV5-1	TRBJ2-3	TRBD2	TGCGCCAGCAGTCGGCGGGGGGTTCTCACAGATACGCAGTATTTT	CASSRRGVLTDTQYF
-	TRBV10-3	TRBJ1-2	-	TGTGCCATCAGGCCAATCCGGGGGCCTTACAACTATGGCTACACCTTC	CAIRPIRGPYNYGYTF
-	TRBV27	TRBJ2-1	TRBD1	TGTGCCAGCACATTTAGAGGGGACAGCTCCTACAATGAGCAGTTCTTC	CASTFRGDSSYNEQFF
-	TRBV11-3	TRBJ2-2	-	TGTGCCAGCAGCCCGGACACCGGGGAGCTGTTTTTT	CASSPDTGELFF
-	TRBV9	TRBJ1-2	TRBD1	TGTGCCAGCAGCGGACAGGGGGCCGTTAATGGCTACACCTTC	CASSGQGAVNGYTF
-	TRBV2	TRBJ2-5	TRBD1	TGTGCCAGCGGAAGTTACTTTAAGACAGGGGTGGCCGAGACCCAGTACTTC	CASGSYFKTGVAETQYF
-	TRBV7-3	TRBJ1-5	-	TGTGCCAGCAGCTACGACCGACCCAATCAGCCCCAGCATTTT	CASSYDRPNQPQHF
few	TRBV18	TRBJ2-2	-	TGTGCCAGCTCACCATTCTTCCAGCGGGCTAACACCGGGGAGCTGTTTTTT	CASSPFFQRANTGELFF
-	TRBV10-2	TRBJ2-1	-	TGCGCCAGCAGACAGGGTAATGAGCAGTTCTTC	CASRQGNEQFF
-	TRBV5-1	TRBJ2-3	TRBD2	TGCGCCAGCAGCTTGGTCACTAGCGGGGGCACAGATACGCAGTATTTT	CASSLVTSGGTDTQYF
-	TRBV10-1	TRBJ1-4	-	TGCGCCAGCAGTGTAGGTGAGGTTGGCGAAAAACTGTTTTTT	CASSVGEVGEKLFF
-	TRBV27	TRBJ2-5	-	TGTGCCAGCAGGGAGTTTGGGAGGGAGACCCAGTACTTC	CASREFGRETQYF
-	TRBV6-5	TRBJ2-7	-	TGTGCCAGCAGTTTGACTAGTCCGGGATCGGAGCAGTACTTC	CASSLTSPGSEQYF